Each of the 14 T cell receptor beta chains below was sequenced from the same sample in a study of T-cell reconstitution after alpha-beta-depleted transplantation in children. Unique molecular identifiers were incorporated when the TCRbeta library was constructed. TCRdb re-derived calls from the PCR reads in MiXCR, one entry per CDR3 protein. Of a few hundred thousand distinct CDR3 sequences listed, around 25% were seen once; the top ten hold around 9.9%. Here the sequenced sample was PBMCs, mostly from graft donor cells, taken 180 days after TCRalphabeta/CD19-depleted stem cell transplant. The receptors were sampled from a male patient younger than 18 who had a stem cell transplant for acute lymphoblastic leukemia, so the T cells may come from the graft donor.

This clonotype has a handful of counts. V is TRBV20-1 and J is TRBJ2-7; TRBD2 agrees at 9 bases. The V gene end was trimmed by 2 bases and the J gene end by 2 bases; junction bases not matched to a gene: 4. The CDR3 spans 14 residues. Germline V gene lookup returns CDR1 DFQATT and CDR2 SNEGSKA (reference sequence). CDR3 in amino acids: CSARPSGTTYEQYF. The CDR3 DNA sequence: TGCAGTGCTAGACCTAGCGGGACAACCTACGAGCAGTACTTC.

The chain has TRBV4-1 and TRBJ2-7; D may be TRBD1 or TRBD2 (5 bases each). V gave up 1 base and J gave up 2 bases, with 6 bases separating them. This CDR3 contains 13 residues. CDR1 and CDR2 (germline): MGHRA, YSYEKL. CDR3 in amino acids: CASSQVGAYEQYF. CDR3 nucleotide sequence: TGCGCCAGCAGCCAAGTGGGGGCCTACGAGCAGTACTTC.

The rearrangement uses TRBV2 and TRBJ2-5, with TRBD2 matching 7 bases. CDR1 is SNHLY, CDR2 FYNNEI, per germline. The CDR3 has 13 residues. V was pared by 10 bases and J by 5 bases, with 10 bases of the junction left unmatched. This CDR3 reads CATPNERGETQYF. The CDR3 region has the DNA TGTGCCACCCCAAACGAGCGGGGTGAGACCCAGTACTTC.

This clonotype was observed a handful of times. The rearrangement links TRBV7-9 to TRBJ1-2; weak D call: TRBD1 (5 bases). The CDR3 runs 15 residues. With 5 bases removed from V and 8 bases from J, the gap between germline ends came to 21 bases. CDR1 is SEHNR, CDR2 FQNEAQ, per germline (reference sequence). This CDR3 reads CASSRATGFGEGYTF. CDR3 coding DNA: TGTGCCAGCAGCCGTGCCACAGGCTTCGGCGAGGGCTACACCTTC.

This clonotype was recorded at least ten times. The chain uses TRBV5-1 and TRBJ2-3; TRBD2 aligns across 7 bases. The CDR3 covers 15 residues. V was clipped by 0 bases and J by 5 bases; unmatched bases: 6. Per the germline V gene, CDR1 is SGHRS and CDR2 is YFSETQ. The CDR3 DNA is TGCGCCAGCAGCTTGGGCGGGAGAGGTGTAGATACGCAGTATTTT. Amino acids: CASSLGGRGVDTQYF. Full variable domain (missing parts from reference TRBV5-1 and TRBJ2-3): KAGVTQTPRYLIKTRGQQVTLSCSPISGHRSVSWYQQTPGQGLQFLFEYFSETQRNKGNFPGRFSGRQFSNSRSEMNVSTLELGDSALYLCASSLGGRGVDTQYFGPGTRLTVL.

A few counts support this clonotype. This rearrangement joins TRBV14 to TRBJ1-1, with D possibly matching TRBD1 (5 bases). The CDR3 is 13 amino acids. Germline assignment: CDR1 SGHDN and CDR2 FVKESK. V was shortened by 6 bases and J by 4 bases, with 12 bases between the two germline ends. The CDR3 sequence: CASSLTVPTEAFF. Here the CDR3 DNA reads TGTGCCAGCAGTCTGACAGTTCCCACTGAAGCTTTCTTT.

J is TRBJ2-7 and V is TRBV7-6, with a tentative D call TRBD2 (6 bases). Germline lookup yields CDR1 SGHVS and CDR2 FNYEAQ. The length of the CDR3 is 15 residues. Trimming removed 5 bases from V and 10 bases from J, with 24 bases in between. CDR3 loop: CASSLKEGRWRRQYF. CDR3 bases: TGTGCCAGCAGCCTAAAGGAGGGCAGGTGGAGGCGCCAGTACTTC.

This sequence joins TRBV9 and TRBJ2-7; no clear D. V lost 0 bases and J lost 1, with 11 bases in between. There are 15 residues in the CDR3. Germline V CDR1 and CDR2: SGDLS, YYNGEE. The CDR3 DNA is TGTGCCAGCAGCGTAGGTAACAGTCATTCCTACGAGCAGTACTTC. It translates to CASSVGNSHSYEQYF.

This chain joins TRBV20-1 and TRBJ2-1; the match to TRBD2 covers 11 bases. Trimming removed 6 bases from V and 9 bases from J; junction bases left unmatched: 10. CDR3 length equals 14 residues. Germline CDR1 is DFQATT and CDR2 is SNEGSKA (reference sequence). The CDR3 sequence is CSATISGRDSEQFF. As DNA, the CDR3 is TGCAGTGCCACTATTAGCGGGAGGGACAGTGAGCAGTTCTTC.

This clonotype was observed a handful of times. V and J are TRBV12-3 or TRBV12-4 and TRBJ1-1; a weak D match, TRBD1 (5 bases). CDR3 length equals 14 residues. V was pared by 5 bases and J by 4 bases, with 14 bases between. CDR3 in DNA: TGTGCCAGCAGTCGGGGGGATGGGAGCACTGAAGCTTTCTTT. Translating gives CASSRGDGSTEAFF.

CDR3 region: CSARTTSGRAARGDTQYF. CDR3 DNA sequence: TGCAGTGCTAGAACAACTAGCGGGAGGGCCGCGCGGGGAGATACGCAGTATTTT. This rearrangement joins TRBV20-1 to TRBJ2-3; TRBD2 aligns across 13 bases. This CDR3 spans 18 amino acids. V dropped 2 bases and J dropped 5; count of bases not matched to a gene: 13. CDR1 and CDR2 from the germline V gene are DFQATT and SNEGSKA (reference sequence).

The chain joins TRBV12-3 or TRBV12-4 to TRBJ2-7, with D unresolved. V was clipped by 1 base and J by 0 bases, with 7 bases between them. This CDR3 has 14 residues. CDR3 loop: CASSLEVYSYEQYF. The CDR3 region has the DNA TGTGCCAGCAGTTTAGAAGTCTACTCCTACGAGCAGTACTTC.

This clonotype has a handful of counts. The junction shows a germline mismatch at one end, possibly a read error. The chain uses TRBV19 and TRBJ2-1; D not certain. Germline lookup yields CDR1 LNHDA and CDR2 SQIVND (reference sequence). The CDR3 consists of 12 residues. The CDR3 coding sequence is TGTGCCAGTAGTATTACCTACCATGAGCAGTTCTTC. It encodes CASSITYHEQFF.

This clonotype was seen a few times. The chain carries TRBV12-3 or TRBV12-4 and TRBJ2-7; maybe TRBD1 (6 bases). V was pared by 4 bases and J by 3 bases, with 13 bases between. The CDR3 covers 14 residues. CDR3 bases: TGTGCCAGCAGTTCGTCCAGGGGCTACTACGAGCAGTACTTC. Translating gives CASSSSRGYYEQYF.